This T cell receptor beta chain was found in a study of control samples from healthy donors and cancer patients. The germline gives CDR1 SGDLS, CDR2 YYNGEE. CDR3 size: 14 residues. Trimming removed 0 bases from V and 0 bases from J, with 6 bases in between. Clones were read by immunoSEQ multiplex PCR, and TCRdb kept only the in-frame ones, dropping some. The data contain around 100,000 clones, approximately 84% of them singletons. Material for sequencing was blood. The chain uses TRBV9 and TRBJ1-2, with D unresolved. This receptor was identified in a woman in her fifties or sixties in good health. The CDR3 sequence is CASSVGKTNYGYTF. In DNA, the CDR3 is TGTGCCAGCAGCGTAGGGAAAACTAACTATGGCTACACCTTC.